Sequencing of this T cell receptor beta chain was carried out in a study of blood T cell repertoires in COVID-19. Overall study context: The origin of the acute and convalescent COVID-19 samples was the United States, Italy and Spain. T cells, B-cell-depleted T cells, or PBMCs supplied cDNA or gDNA.

The V segment lost 3 bases and the J segment 2 bases; nucleotides outside the gene matches: 1. From germline, CDR1 is SGHDN and CDR2 FVKESK. The CDR3 covers 14 residues. Authors' analysis steps: Amplification with reference gene primers provided the estimates of nucleated cell counts. Sequenced by immunoSEQ multiplex PCR; TCRdb stores in-frame clones only, minus some. Clone size and V and J calls were adopted from that table, with D and trimming inferred from the DNA. The data hold more than 250,000 clones, with around four fifths observed a single time. The sequence came from a man in his sixties who had recovered from COVID-19. The specimen was peripheral blood. The gene calls are TRBV14 and TRBJ1-2; 9 bases map to TRBD1. This chain's CDR3 is CASSQGQGNYGYTF. The CDR3 region has the DNA TGTGCCAGCAGCCAGGGACAGGGAAACTATGGCTACACCTTC.